The present T cell receptor beta chain was sequenced within a study of CD8 T cells in Susac syndrome. An amount of RNA that ranged from roughly 0.5 to 1 ug was reverse transcribed with random hexamers. Amplification of TCR beta CDR3 by immunoSEQ multiplex PCR spanned 54 Vbeta and 13 Jbeta. TCRdb ran MiXCR on the immunoSEQ multiplex PCR reads and lists one entry per CDR3 protein. The repertoire consists of a few hundred thousand distinct CDR3 sequences, with about 94% occurring once and the leading ten covering less than 0.075%. CD8+ and CD4+ T cells from blood underwent TCR beta sequencing. The multiple sclerosis control group comprised treatment-naive patients with stable or active relapsing-remitting disease. CD8+ and CD4+ T cells were negatively isolated; TEMRA cells were FACS-enriched. The CDR3 is 17 amino acids. Trimming took off 3 bases at V and 6 bases at J, with 23 bases between the two ends. CDR1 and CDR2 (germline): MDHEN, SYDVKM.

Sequences were obtained from CD4+ T cells from PBMCs. This clonotype was sampled from a human donor with multiple sclerosis. The rearrangement uses TRBV28 and TRBJ1-2; possibly TRBD1 for D (5 bases). CDR3 protein: CASSFIGWGGEGDGYTF. DNA for the CDR3: TGTGCCAGCAGTTTTATCGGTTGGGGGGGTGAAGGAGATGGCTACACCTTC.